A single TCR beta chain is shown here with its context. V lost 6 bases and J lost 15, with 20 bases in between. The CDR3 spans 13 residues. In germline, CDR1 is MNHEY, CDR2 SMNVEV (reference sequence). The record originates from a study of T cell changes during pregnancy in multiple sclerosis. The assay was immunoSEQ multiplex PCR, and TCRdb's table has in-frame clones only and misses some. This repertoire shows around 50,000 clones, 75% to 90% found once; its top ten account for approximately 8.3%. This chain connects TRBV27 to TRBJ2-2; D is uncertain. The sequence derives from a female donor with multiple sclerosis, enrolled in a pregnancy study. Sequences were derived from CD8+ T cells from peripheral blood mononuclear cells, sampled in the second trimester of pregnancy. CDR3 amino acids: CASSITQNAEVFF. The CDR3 nucleotides are TGTGCCAGCAGCATTACCCAAAATGCCGAGGTGTTTTTT.